This T cell receptor (beta chain) was sequenced in a study of blood T cell repertoires in COVID-19. On the study more broadly: Both acute and convalescent COVID-19 samples were obtained from the United States, Italy and Spain.

V was trimmed by 1 base and J by 2 bases, leaving 6 bases between them. CDR1 is SGHAT and CDR2 is FQNNGV in the germline V gene. The CDR3 covers 14 residues. Original handling: Researchers report that nucleated cell counts were estimated from reference gene primer amplification. Measured with immunoSEQ multiplex PCR; TCRdb has only the in-frame clones, and not every one. D and trimming were read from the DNA, whereas the V and J calls and clone size are those reported in that table. In the table there are about 190,000 clones, 80% to 90% of which are singletons. Sequenced: peripheral blood. This receptor was taken from a woman between 65 and 79 years old with active or convalescent COVID-19. The chain links TRBV11-2 to TRBJ1-5; a weak D match, TRBD1 (6 bases). The CDR3 region has the DNA TGTGCCAGCAGCTTAGCAGGGGGCAATCAGCCCCAGCATTTT. Protein: CASSLAGGNQPQHF.